This T cell receptor (beta chain) stems from a study of beta chain features in type 1 diabetes. Sorting that relied on CD45RO/CCR7/CD25/CD127/CD95/CD27 yielded CD4+ naive, central memory, regulatory and stem cell-like memory cells. The V gene's germline CDR1 is MNHNS and CDR2 SASEGT. V lost 6 bases, J lost 9 bases, and 14 bases lay in between. CDR3 length: 12 amino acids. Expressed TCRB transcripts were sequenced because the entire RNA isolate underwent reverse transcription. The method was immunoSEQ multiplex PCR; TCRdb's version includes in-frame clones alone and lacks a portion of them. The sample consists of hundreds of thousands of clones, roughly 15% of them appearing once.

The clonotype was recovered from a woman between 35 and 50 years old in good health. Sequenced sample: naive CD4+ T cells from blood. This chain joins TRBV6-1 and TRBJ2-5; D gene ambiguous. The CDR3 region has the DNA TGTGCCAGCAGAAATTTTCCCGAGGCCCAGTACTTC. Its protein is CASRNFPEAQYF.